The text below deals with one T cell receptor beta chain. Its antigen is not identified. This record comes from a study of CD4 T cell repertoires in COVID-19. Study-wide results and limits: Two or all three memory subsets shared several highly expanded SARS-CoV-2-reactive clonotypes.

The memory T cells were sequenced right after ex vivo isolation, without culture. Clones were read by immunoSEQ multiplex PCR, and TCRdb kept only the in-frame ones, dropping some. The data show fewer than 100,000 clones, about four fifths seen once. The receptor comes from a human donor who had COVID-19. This specimen was CD4+ T cells from peripheral blood, taken after recovery from COVID-19.

Here the CDR3 DNA reads TGTGCCAGCTCGCCTGGACAGGGGCGGGAAAACACCATATATTTT. As protein: CASSPGQGRENTIYF. The rearrangement links TRBV18 to TRBJ1-3; 9 nucleotides align to TRBD1. V was pared by 6 bases and J by 6 bases, with 9 bases of the junction left unmatched. The CDR3 loop spans 15 amino acids. Germline loops: CDR1 KGHSH, CDR2 LQKENI.